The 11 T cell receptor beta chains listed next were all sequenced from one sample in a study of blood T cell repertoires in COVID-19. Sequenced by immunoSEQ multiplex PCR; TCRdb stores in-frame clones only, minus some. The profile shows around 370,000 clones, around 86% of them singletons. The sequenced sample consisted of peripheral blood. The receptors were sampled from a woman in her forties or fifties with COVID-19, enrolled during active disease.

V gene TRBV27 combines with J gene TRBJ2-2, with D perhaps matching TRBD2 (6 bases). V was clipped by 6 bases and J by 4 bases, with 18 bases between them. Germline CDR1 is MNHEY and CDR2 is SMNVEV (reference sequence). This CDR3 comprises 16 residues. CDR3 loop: CASSSGPGGSTGELFF. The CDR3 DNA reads TGTGCCAGCAGCTCCGGCCCCGGAGGGAGCACCGGGGAGCTGTTTTTT.

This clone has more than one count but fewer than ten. CDR3 protein: CASSTTGPRGYTF. The CDR3 DNA reads as TGTGCCAGCAGTACGACAGGGCCAAGAGGCTACACCTTC. This chain joins TRBV6-5 and TRBJ1-2, with TRBD1 matching over 7 bases. The junction had 8 bases not matched to a gene; V was cut back by 5 bases and J by 8 bases. CDR1 is MNHEY and CDR2 is SVGAGI in the germline V gene. The CDR3 has 13 residues.

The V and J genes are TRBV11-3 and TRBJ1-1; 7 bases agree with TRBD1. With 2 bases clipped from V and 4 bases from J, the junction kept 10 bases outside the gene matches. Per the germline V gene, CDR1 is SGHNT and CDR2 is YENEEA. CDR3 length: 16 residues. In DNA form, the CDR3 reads TGTGCCAGCAGCTTATCGGGTCAGGGGGGAGGCACTGAAGCTTTCTTT. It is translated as CASSLSGQGGGTEAFF.

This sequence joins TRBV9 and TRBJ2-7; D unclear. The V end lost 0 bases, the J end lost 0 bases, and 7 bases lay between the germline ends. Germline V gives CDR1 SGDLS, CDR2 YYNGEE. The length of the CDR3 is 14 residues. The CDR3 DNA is TGTGCCAGCAGCGTAGGTCCGAGCTCCTACGAGCAGTACTTC. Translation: CASSVGPSSYEQYF.

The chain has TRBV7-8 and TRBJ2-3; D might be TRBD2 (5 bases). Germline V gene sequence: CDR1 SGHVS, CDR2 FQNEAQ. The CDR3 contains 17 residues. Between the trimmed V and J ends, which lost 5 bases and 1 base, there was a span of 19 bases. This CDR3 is CASSLLGSSGRTDTQYF. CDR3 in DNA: TGTGCCAGCAGCCTACTCGGAAGCAGCGGACGCACAGATACGCAGTATTTT. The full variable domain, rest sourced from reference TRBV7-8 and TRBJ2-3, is GAGVSQSPRYKVAKRGQDVALRCDPISGHVSLFWYQQALGQGPEFLTYFQNEAQLDKSGLPSDRFFAERPEGSVSTLKIQRTQQEDSAVYLCASSLLGSSGRTDTQYFGPGTRLTVL.

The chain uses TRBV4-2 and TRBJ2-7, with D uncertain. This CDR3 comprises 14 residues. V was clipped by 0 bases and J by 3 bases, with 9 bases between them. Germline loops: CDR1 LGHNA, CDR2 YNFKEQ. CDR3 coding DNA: TGTGCCAGCAGCCAAGAACAGAGCCTCTACGAGCAGTACTTC. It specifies CASSQEQSLYEQYF.

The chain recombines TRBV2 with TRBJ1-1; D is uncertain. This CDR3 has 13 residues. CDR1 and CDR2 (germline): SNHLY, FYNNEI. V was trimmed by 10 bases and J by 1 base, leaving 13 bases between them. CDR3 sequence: CATRHHPNTEAFF. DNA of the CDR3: TGTGCCACCAGACACCACCCGAACACTGAAGCTTTCTTT.

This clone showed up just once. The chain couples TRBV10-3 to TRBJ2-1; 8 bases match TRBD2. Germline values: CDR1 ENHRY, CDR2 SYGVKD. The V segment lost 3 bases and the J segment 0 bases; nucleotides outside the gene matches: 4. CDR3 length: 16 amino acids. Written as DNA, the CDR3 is TGTGCCATCAGTGACCGAAGCGGGAGCTCCTACAATGAGCAGTTCTTC. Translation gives CAISDRSGSSYNEQFF.

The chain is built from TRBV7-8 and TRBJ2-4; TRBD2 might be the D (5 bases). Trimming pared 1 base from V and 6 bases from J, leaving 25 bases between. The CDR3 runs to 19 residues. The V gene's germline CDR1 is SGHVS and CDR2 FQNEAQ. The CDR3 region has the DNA TGTGCCAGCAGCTTAGGACATGACGGGGTCACCTCCTTCGGAAACATTCAGTACTTC. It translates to CASSLGHDGVTSFGNIQYF.

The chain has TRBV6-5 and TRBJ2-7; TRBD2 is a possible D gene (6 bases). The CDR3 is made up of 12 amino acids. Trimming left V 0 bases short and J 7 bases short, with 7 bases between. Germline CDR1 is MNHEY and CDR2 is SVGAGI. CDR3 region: CASSYSAGEQYF. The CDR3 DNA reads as TGTGCCAGCAGTTACTCGGCGGGGGAGCAGTACTTC.

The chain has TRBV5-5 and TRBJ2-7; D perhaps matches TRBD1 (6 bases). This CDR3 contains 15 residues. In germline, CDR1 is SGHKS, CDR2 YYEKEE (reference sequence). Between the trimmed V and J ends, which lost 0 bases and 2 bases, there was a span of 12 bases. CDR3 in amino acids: CASSLDQGSTYEQYF. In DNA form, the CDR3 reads TGTGCCAGCAGCTTGGATCAGGGGTCCACCTACGAGCAGTACTTC.